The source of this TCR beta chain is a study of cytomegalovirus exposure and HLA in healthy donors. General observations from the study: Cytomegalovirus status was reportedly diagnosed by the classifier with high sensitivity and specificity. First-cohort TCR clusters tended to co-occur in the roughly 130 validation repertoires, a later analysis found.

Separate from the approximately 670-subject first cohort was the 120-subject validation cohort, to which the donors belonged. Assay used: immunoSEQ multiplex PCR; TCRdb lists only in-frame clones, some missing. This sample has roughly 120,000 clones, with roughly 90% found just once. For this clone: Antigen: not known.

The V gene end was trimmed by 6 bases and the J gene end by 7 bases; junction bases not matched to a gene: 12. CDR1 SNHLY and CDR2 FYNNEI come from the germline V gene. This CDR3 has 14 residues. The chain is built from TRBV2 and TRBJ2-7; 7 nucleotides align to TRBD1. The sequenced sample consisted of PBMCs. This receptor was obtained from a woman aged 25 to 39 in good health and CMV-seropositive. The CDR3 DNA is TGTGCCAGCAGCGTTGGGACAGCCCCTGGGGAGCAGTACTTC. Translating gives CASSVGTAPGEQYF. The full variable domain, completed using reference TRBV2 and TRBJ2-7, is EPEVTQTPSHQVTQMGQEVILRCVPISNHLYFYWYRQILGQKVEFLVSFYNNEISEKSEIFDDQFSVERPDGSNFTLKIRSTKLEDSAMYFCASSVGTAPGEQYFGPGTRLTVT.